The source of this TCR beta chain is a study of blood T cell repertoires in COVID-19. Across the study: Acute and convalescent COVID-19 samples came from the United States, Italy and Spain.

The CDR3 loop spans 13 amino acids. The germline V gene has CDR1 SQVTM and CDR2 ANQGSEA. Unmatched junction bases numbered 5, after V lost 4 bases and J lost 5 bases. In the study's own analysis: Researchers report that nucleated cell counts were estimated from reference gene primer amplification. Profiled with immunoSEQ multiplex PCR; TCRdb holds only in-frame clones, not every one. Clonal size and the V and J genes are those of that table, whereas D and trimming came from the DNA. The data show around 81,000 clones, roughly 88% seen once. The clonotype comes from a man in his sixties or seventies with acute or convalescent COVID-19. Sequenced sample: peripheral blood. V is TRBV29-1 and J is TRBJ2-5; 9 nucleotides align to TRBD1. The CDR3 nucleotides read TGCAGCGTTGCACAGGGGGCTGGGGAGACCCAGTACTTC. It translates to CSVAQGAGETQYF.